This T cell receptor (beta chain) comes out of a study of blood T cell repertoires in COVID-19. V lost 2 bases and J lost 1; bases outside the gene matches: 7. Germline CDR1 and CDR2: LGHNT and FRNRAP. The CDR3 extends over 16 amino acids. Sequencing used immunoSEQ multiplex PCR; TCRdb keeps in-frame clones, though not all of them. The sample includes about 230,000 clones, around 89% seen only once; the top ten take under 2.5%. The sequencing input was PBMCs or T cells enriched from blood (not recorded which). The source is a woman aged 40 to 50 with acute COVID-19. The rearrangement links TRBV12-5 to TRBJ2-7, with 8 bases aligning to TRBD1. CDR3 amino acids: CASGLIVGQGSYEQYF. The CDR3 DNA follows: TGTGCTAGTGGTTTGATCGTCGGACAGGGATCCTACGAGCAGTACTTC.